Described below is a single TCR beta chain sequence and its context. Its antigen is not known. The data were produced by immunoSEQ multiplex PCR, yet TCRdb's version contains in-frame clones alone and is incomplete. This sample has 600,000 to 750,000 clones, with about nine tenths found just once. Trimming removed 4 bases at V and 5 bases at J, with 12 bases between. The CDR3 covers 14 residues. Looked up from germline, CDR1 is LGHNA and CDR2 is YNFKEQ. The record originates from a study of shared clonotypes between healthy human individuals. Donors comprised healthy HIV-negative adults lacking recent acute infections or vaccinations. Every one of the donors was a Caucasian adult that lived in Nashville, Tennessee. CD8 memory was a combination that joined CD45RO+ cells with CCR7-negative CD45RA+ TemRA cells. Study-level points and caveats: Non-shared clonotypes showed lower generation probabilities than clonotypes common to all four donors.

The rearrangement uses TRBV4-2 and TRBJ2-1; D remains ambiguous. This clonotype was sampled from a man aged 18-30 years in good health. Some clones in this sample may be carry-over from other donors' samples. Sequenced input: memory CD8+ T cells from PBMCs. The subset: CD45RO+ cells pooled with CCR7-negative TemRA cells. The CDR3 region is CASSPRLQNNEQFF. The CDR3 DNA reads TGTGCCAGCAGCCCCCGTCTACAAAACAATGAGCAGTTCTTC.